This record looks at one T cell receptor beta chain sequence and its context. This entry is derived from a study of shared clonotypes between healthy human individuals. Losses at the gene ends were 5 bases for V and 1 base for J; bases not matched to a gene: 10. Germline V lookup: CDR1 MDHEN, CDR2 SYDVKM. This CDR3 comprises 16 residues. Data came from immunoSEQ multiplex PCR; TCRdb stores just in-frame clones and leaves some out. Among about 600,000 clones listed, approximately 97% were seen once. The clonotype comes from a woman younger than 45 in good health. Sequenced input: naive CD4+ T cells sorted from blood. The subset denotes: CD45RA+ positively selected. The chain couples TRBV28 to TRBJ1-2, with TRBD1 matching over 7 bases. For the CDR3, the DNA is TGTGCCAGCAGTGATCCGGGACAGTGGTATAACTATGGCTACACCTTC. It specifies CASSDPGQWYNYGYTF.